This TCR beta chain was profiled in a study of shared clonotypes between healthy human individuals. Study outcomes and limitations: Against clonotypes common to all four donors, non-shared ones had lower generation probabilities.

For sorted subsets, about 0.2 ug DNA per replicate equaled tens of thousands of T cell genomes. Measured with immunoSEQ multiplex PCR; TCRdb has only the in-frame clones, and not every one. The repertoire holds under 2.5 million clones, with just under 95% as singletons. V was pared by 1 base and J by 1 base, with 8 bases of the junction left unmatched. Per germline, CDR1 PRHDT and CDR2 FYEKMQ (reference sequence). This CDR3 is 17 amino acids long. As to this clone: What it recognizes is unknown.

The sequenced sample was naive CD4+ T cells from PBMCs. The subset is: CD45RA+ positively selected. The source is a man between 18 and 35 years old in good health. Some clones in this sample may be carry-over from other donors' samples. The J gene is TRBJ1-1, the V gene TRBV13, with 8 bases that match TRBD1. The CDR3 DNA reads TGTGCCAGCAGCTTAGACTCGCAGCAGGGGGCGAACACTGAAGCTTTCTTT. It specifies CASSLDSQQGANTEAFF.